This T cell receptor beta chain emerged from a study of graft-versus-host responses after intestinal transplantation. Concerning this clone: Its antigen is still unknown.

TCRdb's table, derived via immunoSEQ multiplex PCR, lists solely in-frame clones and lacks some. Of roughly 90,000 clones listed, about 90% are singletons. CDR3 length: 17 amino acids. Germline CDR1 is SQVTM and CDR2 is ANQGSEA. Trimming stripped 6 bases from V and 3 bases from J, with 27 bases between. The J gene is TRBJ2-7, the V gene TRBV29-1; TRBD2 might be the D (6 bases). Specimen: unstimulated CD8+ T cells sorted from spleen or lymph node cells, collected before intestinal transplant. This TCR derives from a human donor who received an intestinal transplant. Written as DNA, the CDR3 is TGCAGCGTGGACGGACTACTCAAGACTAGTGACGACTACGAGCAGTACTTC. It is translated as CSVDGLLKTSDDYEQYF.